The 12 T cell receptor beta chains listed next were all sequenced from one sample in a study of blood T cell repertoires in COVID-19. Only in-frame clones appear in the TCRdb table, and some are missing; sequencing was by immunoSEQ multiplex PCR. The repertoire holds fewer than 80,000 clones, around 86% seen once, with 2% in the top ten. What was sequenced was peripheral blood. The receptors originated from a man under 40 with acute or convalescent COVID-19.

Here the CDR3 DNA reads TGTGCCACCAGTGATGCCGGGGTCCGGGCGGGCGATGAGCAGTTCTTC. This codes for CATSDAGVRAGDEQFF. The chain has TRBV24-1 and TRBJ2-1, with D maybe TRBD2 (5 bases). The CDR3 spans 16 residues. Germline V gene lookup returns CDR1 KGHDR and CDR2 SFDVKD. V was cut by 3 bases and J by 8 bases, with 19 bases left in between.

This sequence joins TRBV6-6 and TRBJ2-7; D is ambiguous. The V end was cut by 4 bases, the J end by 1 base, with 5 bases between. The CDR3 is 12 residues long. The germline CDR1 and CDR2 sequences are MNHNY and SVGAGI (reference sequence). This CDR3 is CASSSHSYEQYV. For the CDR3, the DNA is TGTGCCAGCAGTTCACATTCCTACGAGCAGTACGTC.

CDR3 protein: CASSSRGLENIQYF. For the CDR3, the DNA is TGTGCCAGCAGCTCCAGGGGTTTAGAGAACATTCAGTACTTC. The chain couples TRBV5-6 to TRBJ2-4; maybe TRBD1 (6 bases). Per germline, CDR1 SGHDT and CDR2 YYEEEE. The CDR3 runs 14 residues. V gave up 3 bases and J gave up 7 bases, with 14 bases separating them.

This clone came up once. The J gene is TRBJ2-3, the V gene TRBV2, with 9 bases fitting TRBD2. This CDR3 comprises 17 residues. The V segment lost 3 bases and the J segment 4 bases; nucleotides outside the gene matches: 11. CDR1 is SNHLY and CDR2 is FYNNEI in the germline V gene. This chain's CDR3 is CASSDSWLAGESDTQYF. The CDR3 nucleotides are TGTGCCAGCAGTGATTCCTGGTTAGCGGGAGAGTCAGATACGCAGTATTTT. Drawing the rest from reference TRBV2 and TRBJ2-3, the complete variable domain is EPEVTQTPSHQVTQMGQEVILRCVPISNHLYFYWYRQILGQKVEFLVSFYNNEISEKSEIFDDQFSVERPDGSNFTLKIRSTKLEDSAMYFCASSDSWLAGESDTQYFGPGTRLTVL.

The chain combines TRBV6-2 or TRBV6-3 with TRBJ2-5; D unresolved. V was pared by 6 bases and J by 2 bases, with 10 bases between. Germline CDR1 and CDR2: MNHEY and SVGEGT. The CDR3 runs to 13 residues. CDR3 DNA sequence: TGTGCCAGCAGCTCTACCTGGCAAGAGACCCAGTACTTC. This translates into CASSSTWQETQYF.

This clone was observed a few times. This sequence joins TRBV6-1 and TRBJ1-6; TRBD1 might be the D (5 bases). Germline CDR1 MNHNS, CDR2 SASEGT. The V end was cut by 2 bases, the J end by 8 bases, with 16 bases between. CDR3 length: 16 amino acids. The CDR3 DNA follows: TGTGCCAGCAGTGAAAGCGGGACGCCTTGGGATTCACCCCTCCACTTT. Its protein product is CASSESGTPWDSPLHF.

The gene calls are TRBV13 and TRBJ2-7, with 10 bases lining up with TRBD1. V lost 5 bases, J lost 3 bases, and 7 bases stayed unmatched. Germline loops: CDR1 PRHDT, CDR2 FYEKMQ (reference sequence). The CDR3 loop spans 15 amino acids. Here the CDR3 reads CASSPRQGAFYEQYF. Written as DNA, the CDR3 is TGTGCCAGCAGCCCCAGACAGGGGGCTTTCTACGAGCAGTACTTC.

J is TRBJ2-5 and V is TRBV5-1; the match to TRBD2 covers 11 bases. Germline V CDR1 and CDR2: SGHRS, YFSETQ. The V segment lost 0 bases and the J segment 4 bases; nucleotides outside the gene matches: 5. This CDR3 is built from 16 residues. DNA for the CDR3: TGCGCCAGCAGCTTGGTGGCACTAGCGGGGGCAGAGACCCAGTACTTC. It is translated as CASSLVALAGAETQYF. Looking up the rest from reference TRBV5-1 and TRBJ2-5 gives the full variable domain: KAGVTQTPRYLIKTRGQQVTLSCSPISGHRSVSWYQQTPGQGLQFLFEYFSETQRNKGNFPGRFSGRQFSNSRSEMNVSTLELGDSALYLCASSLVALAGAETQYFGPGTRLLVL.

This chain joins TRBV5-4 and TRBJ1-6; D may be TRBD1 (5 bases). V lost 2 bases and J 14 bases, leaving 11 bases between the germline ends. The CDR3 spans 12 residues. Germline CDR1 is SGHNT and CDR2 is YYREEE (reference sequence). The CDR3 spells CASSLPSGALHF. CDR3 nucleotides: TGTGCCAGCAGCTTACCTTCGGGGGCCCTCCACTTT.

This sequence joins TRBV24-1 and TRBJ2-2, with D perhaps TRBD1 (6 bases). V was shortened by 3 bases and J by 6 bases, with 13 bases between the two germline ends. This CDR3 region has 15 residues. From germline, CDR1 is KGHDR and CDR2 SFDVKD. The CDR3 is CATSDQNRESGELFF. The CDR3 DNA follows: TGTGCCACCAGTGATCAAAACAGGGAATCCGGGGAGCTGTTTTTT.

The rearrangement joins TRBV2 to TRBJ1-2; tentatively, D is TRBD1 (5 bases). The CDR3 is 16 residues long. CDR1 is SNHLY, CDR2 FYNNEI, per germline. V was trimmed by 5 bases and J by 1 base, leaving 17 bases between them. The CDR3 sequence: CASSLFGDWINYGYTF. The CDR3 region has the DNA TGTGCCAGCAGTCTATTCGGGGACTGGATTAACTATGGCTACACCTTC.

The chain carries TRBV5-8 and TRBJ2-3; 11 positions match TRBD1. The germline V gene has CDR1 SGHTS and CDR2 YDEGEE. This CDR3 is 12 amino acids long. The V and J ends lost 5 bases and 9 bases, in that order; junction bases with no gene match: 2. The DNA of the CDR3 is TGTGCCAGCAGAGGGACAGGGGGAACGCAGTATTTT. Translated: CASRGTGGTQYF.